Only a few counts were recorded for the clone carrying this T cell receptor beta chain. These data belong to a study of cytomegalovirus exposure and HLA in healthy donors. PCR primers comprised 60 Vbeta and 13 Jbeta primers. Here immunoSEQ multiplex PCR was the method, and the copy in TCRdb shows in-frame clones only, minus some. The sample records roughly 190,000 clones, about 90% being singletons. The sequenced material came from PBMCs. The receptor was derived from a boy aged 2 to 9 in good health and CMV-seronegative.

The CDR3 sequence: CASSLGQNYGYTF. The CDR3 nucleotides read TGTGCCAGCAGCCTGGGACAGAACTATGGCTACACCTTC. This chain joins TRBV7-9 and TRBJ1-2; TRBD1 matches 7 bases. This CDR3 contains 13 residues. Unmatched junction bases numbered 2, after V lost 5 bases and J lost 2 bases. Germline V CDR1 and CDR2: SEHNR, FQNEAQ (reference sequence).